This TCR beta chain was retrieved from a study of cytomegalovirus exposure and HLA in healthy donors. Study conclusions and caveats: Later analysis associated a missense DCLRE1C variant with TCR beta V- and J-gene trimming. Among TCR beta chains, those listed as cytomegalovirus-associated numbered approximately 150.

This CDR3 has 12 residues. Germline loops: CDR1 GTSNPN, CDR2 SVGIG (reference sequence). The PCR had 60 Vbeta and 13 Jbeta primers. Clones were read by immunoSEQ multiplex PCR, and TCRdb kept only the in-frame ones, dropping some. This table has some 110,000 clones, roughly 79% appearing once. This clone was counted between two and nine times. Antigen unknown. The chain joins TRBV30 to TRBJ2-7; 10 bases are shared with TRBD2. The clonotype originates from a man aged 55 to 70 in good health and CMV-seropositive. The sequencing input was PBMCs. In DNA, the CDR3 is TGTGCTTCCGTAGCGGGGGGTATCGAGCAGTACTTC. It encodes CASVAGGIEQYF.